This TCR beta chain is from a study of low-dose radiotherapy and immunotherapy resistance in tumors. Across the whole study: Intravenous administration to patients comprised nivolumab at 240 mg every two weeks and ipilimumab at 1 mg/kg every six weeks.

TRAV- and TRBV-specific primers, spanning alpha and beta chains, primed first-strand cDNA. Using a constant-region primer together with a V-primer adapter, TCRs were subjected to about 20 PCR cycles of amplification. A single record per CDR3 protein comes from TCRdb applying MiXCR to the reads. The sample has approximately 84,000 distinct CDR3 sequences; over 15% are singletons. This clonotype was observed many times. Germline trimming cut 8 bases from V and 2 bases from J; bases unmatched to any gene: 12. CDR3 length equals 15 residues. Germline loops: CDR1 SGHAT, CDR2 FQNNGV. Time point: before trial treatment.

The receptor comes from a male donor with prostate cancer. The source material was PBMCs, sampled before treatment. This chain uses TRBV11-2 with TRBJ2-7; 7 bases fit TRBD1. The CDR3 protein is CASGTSGTVTYEQYF. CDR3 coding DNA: TGTGCCAGCGGGACCTCCGGGACAGTGACCTACGAGCAGTACTTC.